The 10 T cell receptor beta chains below come from one sample, sequenced in a study of OX40 agonist ivuxolimab in advanced cancers. Data came from immunoSEQ multiplex PCR; TCRdb stores just in-frame clones and leaves some out. The table has over 65,000 clones, around 93% seen once. Sequences were derived from CD4+ or CD8+ T cells sorted from blood, sampled in a trial of the OX40 agonist ivuxolimab. These receptors were collected from an adult with an advanced solid tumor such as melanoma, head and neck, liver or kidney cancer.

This chain joins TRBV6-5 and TRBJ1-2, with D unclear. This CDR3 is built from 15 residues. Trimming removed 0 bases from V and 8 bases from J, with 16 bases in between. Germline V gene data show CDR1 as MNHEY and CDR2 as SVGAGI. The CDR3: CASSYSLIEGRGYTF. The CDR3 DNA reads as TGTGCCAGCAGTTACTCGCTGATCGAGGGTAGGGGCTACACCTTC.

The chain is built from TRBV9 and TRBJ2-5, with D maybe TRBD1 (6 bases). The CDR3 totals 14 residues. V dropped 3 bases and J dropped 4 bases, with 13 bases sitting between them. CDR1 is SGDLS, CDR2 YYNGEE, per germline. The CDR3 bases are TGTGCCAGCAGCGCCTCCGGGACACCAGAGACCCAGTACTTC. This encodes CASSASGTPETQYF.

A single count supports this clone. This chain connects TRBV5-1 to TRBJ2-3; D unresolved. Germline-derived CDR1 and CDR2 are SGHRS and YFSETQ. This CDR3 spans 12 amino acids. Trimming took 1 base from V and 5 from J, leaving 5 bases between them. The CDR3 reads CASSLLGDTQYF. The CDR3 coding sequence is TGCGCCAGCAGCTTGTTGGGAGATACGCAGTATTTT.

The chain carries TRBV5-4 and TRBJ1-2; D not certain. Trimming removed 6 bases at V and 4 bases at J, with 13 bases between. Germline assignment: CDR1 SGHNT and CDR2 YYREEE (reference sequence). This CDR3 has 13 residues. This CDR3 reads CASTQRGIYGYTF. Here the CDR3 DNA reads TGTGCCAGCACTCAGAGAGGTATCTATGGCTACACCTTC.

The V and J genes are TRBV5-4 and TRBJ2-3; TRBD1 might be the D (6 bases). The germline CDR1 and CDR2 sequences are SGHNT and YYREEE (reference sequence). With 4 bases removed from V and 0 bases from J, the gap between germline ends came to 18 bases. This CDR3 has 17 residues. The CDR3 DNA reads TGTGCCAGCAGCCTCCAGGGGCGGGCGGCCAGCACAGATACGCAGTATTTT. This sequence encodes CASSLQGRAASTDTQYF.

In DNA, the CDR3 is TGTGCCAGCAGTTACGGACAGCCGAATGAGCAGTTCTTC. Translated: CASSYGQPNEQFF. The chain combines TRBV6-5 with TRBJ2-1; perhaps TRBD1 as D (6 bases). V lost 2 bases and J 7 bases, leaving 9 bases between the germline ends. Germline-derived CDR1 and CDR2 are MNHEY and SVGAGI. The CDR3 consists of 13 residues.

The V and J genes are TRBV27 and TRBJ1-1; TRBD1 is a possible D gene (5 bases). CDR1 is MNHEY, CDR2 SMNVEV, per germline (reference sequence). V was trimmed by 2 bases and J by 4 bases, leaving 8 bases between them. CDR3 length: 13 residues. The CDR3 coding sequence is TGTGCCAGCAGTTTAGGGGGATCCACTGAAGCTTTCTTT. It specifies CASSLGGSTEAFF.

The rearrangement joins TRBV6-5 to TRBJ2-7; TRBD2 might be the D (6 bases). Trimming removed 0 bases at V and 1 base at J, with 7 bases between. The CDR3 extends over 14 amino acids. Germline CDR1 is MNHEY and CDR2 is SVGAGI. The CDR3 protein is CASSYSGTSYEQYF. In nucleotides, the CDR3 is TGTGCCAGCAGTTACTCCGGGACTTCCTACGAGCAGTACTTC.

Only one count was recorded for this clone. This chain links TRBV5-6 with TRBJ2-3; 8 positions match TRBD1. CDR1 and CDR2 from the germline V gene are SGHDT and YYEEEE. This CDR3 spans 16 amino acids. V shed 4 bases, J shed 3 bases, and the junction held 10 bases outside the gene matches. The DNA for the CDR3 is TGTGCCAGCAGCATCGCCGGACAGGGCTGGACAGATACGCAGTATTTT. This sequence encodes CASSIAGQGWTDTQYF.

This sequence joins TRBV4-3 and TRBJ2-7, with D uncertain. The CDR3 covers 15 residues. Germline-derived CDR1 and CDR2 are LGHNA and YSLEER. Trimming stripped 0 bases from V and 3 bases from J, with 12 bases between. As DNA, the CDR3 is TGCGCCAGCAGCCAAGATCGGGCCAGATACTACGAGCAGTACTTC. This sequence encodes CASSQDRARYYEQYF.